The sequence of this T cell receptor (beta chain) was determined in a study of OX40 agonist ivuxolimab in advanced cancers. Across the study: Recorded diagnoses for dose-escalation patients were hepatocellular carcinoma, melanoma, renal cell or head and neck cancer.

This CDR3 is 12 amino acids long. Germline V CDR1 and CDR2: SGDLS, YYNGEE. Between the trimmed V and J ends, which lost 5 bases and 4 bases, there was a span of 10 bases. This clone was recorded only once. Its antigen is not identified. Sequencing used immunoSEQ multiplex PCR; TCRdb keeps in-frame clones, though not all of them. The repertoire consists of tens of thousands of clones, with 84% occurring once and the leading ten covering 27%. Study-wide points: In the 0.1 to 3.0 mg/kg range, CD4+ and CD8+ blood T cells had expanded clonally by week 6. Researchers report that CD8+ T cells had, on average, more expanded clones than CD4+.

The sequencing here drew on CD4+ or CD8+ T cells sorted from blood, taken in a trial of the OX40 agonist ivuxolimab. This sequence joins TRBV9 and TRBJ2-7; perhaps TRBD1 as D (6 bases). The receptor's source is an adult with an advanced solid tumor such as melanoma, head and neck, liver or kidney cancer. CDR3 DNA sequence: TGTGCCAGCAGAGGGGGACCTTACGAGCAGTACTTC. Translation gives CASRGGPYEQYF.